This is a list of T cell receptor beta chains from one sample in a study of neurological immune-mediated disorders. Each CDR3 protein gets one entry after TCRdb re-called the 5' RACE reads with MiXCR. The sample includes 30,000 to 35,000 distinct CDR3 sequences, about 4% of them seen just once. Sequenced material: CD4+ T cells from blood. These receptors were taken from a woman aged 40 to 49 in good health. Both conserved end residues are part of each CDR3.

>TRBV5-1|TRBJ1-2
CASSLRPGTGQEHNYGYTF
>TRBV3-1|TRBJ2-2
CATETGGTDTGELFF
>TRBV27|TRBJ1-1
CASSLPGMNTEAFF
>TRBV28|TRBJ2-3
CASSPSGTRSSRTQYF
>TRBV5-1|TRBJ2-6
CASSLAVRNSGANVLTF
>TRBV12-3/TRBV12-4|TRBJ1-2
CASSLEGSNYGYTF
>TRBV15|TRBJ2-2
CATSRGAGANTGELFF
>TRBV7-7|TRBJ2-1
CASSLLPPRTSGSNNEQFF
>TRBV5-1|TRBJ2-5
CASSPGTSLETQYF
>TRBV6-2/TRBV6-3|TRBJ1-3
CASGRGFSSGNTIYF
>TRBV20-1|TRBJ2-3
CSAHRPPPSTDTQYF
>TRBV20-1|TRBJ2-4
CSAQGLAGFSDIQYF
>TRBV18|TRBJ1-1
CASSRDGTEAFF
>TRBV5-1|TRBJ2-2
CFSSLFPGVNTGELFF
>TRBV9|TRBJ2-7
CASSRDFYEQYF
>TRBV4-2|TRBJ2-7
CASSQDQGSYEQYF
>TRBV3-1|TRBJ1-2
CASSQGEVTEGRYGYTF
>TRBV9|TRBJ2-2
CASSVGGASNTGELFF
>TRBV5-6|TRBJ1-1
CASSRRIINTEAFF
>TRBV9|TRBJ2-3
CASSATGTGHSDTQYF
>TRBV19|TRBJ1-5
CASRGQTNQPQHF
>TRBV15|TRBJ2-1
CATSSSGIPLYNEQFF
>TRBV20-1|TRBJ1-1
CSAPRDSERGTEAFF
>TRBV5-1|TRBJ2-7
CASSTRPGQGEQYF
>TRBV18|TRBJ2-7
CASSPRLAGGRSYEQYF
>TRBV7-8|TRBJ2-7
CASSLLRGYEQYF
>TRBV12-3/TRBV12-4|TRBJ1-1
CASSRQANTEAFF
>TRBV5-1|TRBJ2-3
CASSLRDRPTDTQYF
>TRBV7-2|TRBJ1-2
CASSLTKDYGYTF
>TRBV27|TRBJ2-3
CASSLLAGFTDTQYF
>TRBV20-1|TRBJ2-3
CSAESGGRKDTQYF
>TRBV28|TRBJ2-7
CASSFNLGQVSSYEQYF
>TRBV12-3/TRBV12-4|TRBJ1-5
CASSLALEGGRQPQHF
>TRBV15|TRBJ2-2
CATRPGNTGELFF
>TRBV5-1|TRBJ2-7
CASSLERITYEQYF
>TRBV27|TRBJ2-7
CASSEGPDEQYF
>TRBV29-1|TRBJ1-1
CSAGGGLTEAFF
>TRBV7-9|TRBJ1-2
CASSPGDALLYGYTF
>TRBV29-1|TRBJ1-1
CSVYGGTRVSTEAFF
>TRBV20-1|TRBJ2-3
CSARPPGSDTQYF
>TRBV10-3|TRBJ2-6
CAISPGPNFSGANVLTF
>TRBV5-1|TRBJ2-5
CASSLGVGGMATQYF
>TRBV19|TRBJ2-3
CASHQWGTDTQYF
>TRBV10-1|TRBJ2-2
CASKRGLGDTGELFF
>TRBV7-2|TRBJ2-5
CASSLARQETQYF
>TRBV11-2|TRBJ2-3
CASSVQGSDTQYF
>TRBV20-1|TRBJ2-5
CSAMSETQYF
>TRBV4-1|TRBJ2-5
CASSQDLLTRAGTQYF
>TRBV6-2/TRBV6-3|TRBJ2-3
CASSSSAGSTDTQYF
>TRBV19|TRBJ2-7
CASSIDVGQQPYF